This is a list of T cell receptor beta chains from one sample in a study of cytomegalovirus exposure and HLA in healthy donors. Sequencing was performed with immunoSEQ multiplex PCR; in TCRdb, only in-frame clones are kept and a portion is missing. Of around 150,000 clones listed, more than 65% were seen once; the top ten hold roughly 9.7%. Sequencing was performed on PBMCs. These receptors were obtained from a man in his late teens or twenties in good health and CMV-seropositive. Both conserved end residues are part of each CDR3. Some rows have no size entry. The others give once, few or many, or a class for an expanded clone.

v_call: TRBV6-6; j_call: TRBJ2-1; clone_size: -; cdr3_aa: CASSYATGDNEQFF
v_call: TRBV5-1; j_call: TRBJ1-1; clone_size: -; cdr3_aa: CASSLDLRGGTEAFF
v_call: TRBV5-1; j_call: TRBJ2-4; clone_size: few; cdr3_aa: CASSLAAGVNIQYF
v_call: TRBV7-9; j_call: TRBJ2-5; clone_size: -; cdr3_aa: CASSKLAVQETQYF
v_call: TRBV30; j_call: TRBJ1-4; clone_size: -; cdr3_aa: CAGQGGFNEKLFF
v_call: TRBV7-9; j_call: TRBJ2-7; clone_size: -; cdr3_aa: CASSSGLHEQYF
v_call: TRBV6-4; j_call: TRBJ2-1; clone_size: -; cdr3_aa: CASRPEAASSYNEQFF
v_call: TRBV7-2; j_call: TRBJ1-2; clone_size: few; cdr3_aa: CASSLVTGVGYGYTF
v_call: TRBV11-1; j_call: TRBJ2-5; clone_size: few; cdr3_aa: CASSLGEDRGRTQYF
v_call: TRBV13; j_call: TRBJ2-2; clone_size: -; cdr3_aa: CASSSGSSFTGELFF
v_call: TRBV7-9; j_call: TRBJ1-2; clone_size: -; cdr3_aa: CASSPAGGYGYTF
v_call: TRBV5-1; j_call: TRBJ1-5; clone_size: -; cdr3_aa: CASSLGEGATDQPQHF
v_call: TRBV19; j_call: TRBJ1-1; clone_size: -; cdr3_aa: CASCRDRGLNTEAFF
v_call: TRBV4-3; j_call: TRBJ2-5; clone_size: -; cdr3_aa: CASSQVRGTQETQYF
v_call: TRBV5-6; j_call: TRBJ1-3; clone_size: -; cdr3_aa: CASSLDRNTGNTIYF
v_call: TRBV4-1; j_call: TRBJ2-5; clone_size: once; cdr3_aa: CASSQESGQYQETQYF
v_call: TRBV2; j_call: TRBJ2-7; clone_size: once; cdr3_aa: CASSEYGDRGYEQYF
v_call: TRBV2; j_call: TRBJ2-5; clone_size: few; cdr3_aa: CASISGTGGPETQYF
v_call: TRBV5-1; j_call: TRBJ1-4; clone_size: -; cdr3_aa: CASGPQGLNEKLFF
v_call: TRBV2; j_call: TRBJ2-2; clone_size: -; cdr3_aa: CASGDVGGTGELFF
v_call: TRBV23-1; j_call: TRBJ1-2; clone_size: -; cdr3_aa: CASSLTTGANYGYTF
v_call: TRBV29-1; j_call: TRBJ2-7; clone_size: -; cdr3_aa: CSVIGQGVYEQYF
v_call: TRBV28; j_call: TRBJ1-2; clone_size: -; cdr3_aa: CASSLSDLNYGYTF
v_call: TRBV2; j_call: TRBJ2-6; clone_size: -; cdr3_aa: CASSVLAGGYSGANVLTF
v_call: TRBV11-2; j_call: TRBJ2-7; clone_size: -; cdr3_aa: CASSFGGPPYEQYF
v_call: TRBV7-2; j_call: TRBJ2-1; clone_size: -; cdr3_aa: CASSLAGGNEQFF
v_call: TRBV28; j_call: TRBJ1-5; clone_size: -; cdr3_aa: CASSIPTGVKPQHF
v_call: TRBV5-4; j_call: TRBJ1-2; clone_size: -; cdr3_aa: CASSSLSLYGYTF
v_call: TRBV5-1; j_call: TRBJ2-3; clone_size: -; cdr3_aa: CASSLAVGGNTDTQYF
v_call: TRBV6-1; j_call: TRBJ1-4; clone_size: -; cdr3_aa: CASSGQPRGREEKLFF
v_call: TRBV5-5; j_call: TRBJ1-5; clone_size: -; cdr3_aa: CASSQDIHQPQHF
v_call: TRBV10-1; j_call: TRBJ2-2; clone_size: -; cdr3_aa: CASSVHRSTGELFF
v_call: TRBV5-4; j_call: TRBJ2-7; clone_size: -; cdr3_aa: CASSQDRSSGGYEQYF
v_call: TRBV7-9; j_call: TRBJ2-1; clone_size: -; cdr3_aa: CASSPLNNEQFF
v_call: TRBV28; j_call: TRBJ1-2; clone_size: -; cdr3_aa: CASSLDSNYGYTF
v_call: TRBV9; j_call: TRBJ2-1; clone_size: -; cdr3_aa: CASSGEGGLLGNEQFF
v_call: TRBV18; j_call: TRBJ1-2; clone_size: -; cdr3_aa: CASSPTGYGYTF
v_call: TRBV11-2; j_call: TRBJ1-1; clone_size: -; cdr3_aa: CASSFGSDTEAFF
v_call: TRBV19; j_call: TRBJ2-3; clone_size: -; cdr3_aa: CASSRTSGSSTDTQYF
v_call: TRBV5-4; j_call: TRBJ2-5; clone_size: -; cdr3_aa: CASSLEGGSQETQYF
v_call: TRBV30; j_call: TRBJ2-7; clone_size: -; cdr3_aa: CAWSPWGGQFHEQYF
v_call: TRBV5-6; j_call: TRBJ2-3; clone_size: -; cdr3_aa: CASSAQWGVSAQYF
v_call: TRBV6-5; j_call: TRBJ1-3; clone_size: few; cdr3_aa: CASTLSAGAGNTIYF
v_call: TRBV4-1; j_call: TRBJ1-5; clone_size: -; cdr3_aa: CASSQDDQPQHF
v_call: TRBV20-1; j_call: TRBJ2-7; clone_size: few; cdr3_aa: CSAPDSYEQYF
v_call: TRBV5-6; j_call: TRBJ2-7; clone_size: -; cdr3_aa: CASSPWDRGGYEQYF
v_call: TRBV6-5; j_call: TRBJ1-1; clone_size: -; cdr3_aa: CASSLHFGHLNTEAFF
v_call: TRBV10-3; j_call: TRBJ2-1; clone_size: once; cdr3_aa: CAISDRAASAEQFF
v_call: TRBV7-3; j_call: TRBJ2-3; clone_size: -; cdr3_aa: CASSVIGTSILDTQYF
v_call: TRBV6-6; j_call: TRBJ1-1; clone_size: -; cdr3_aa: CASSPTDSDTEAFF
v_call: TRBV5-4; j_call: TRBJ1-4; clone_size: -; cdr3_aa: CASSPTGNEKLFF
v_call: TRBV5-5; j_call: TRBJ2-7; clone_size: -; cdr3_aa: CASSFYPPQWGLSYEQYF
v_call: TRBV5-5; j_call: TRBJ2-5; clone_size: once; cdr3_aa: CASSLPLSGTSGGVQETQYF
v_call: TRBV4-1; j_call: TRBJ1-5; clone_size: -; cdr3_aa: CASRPDGSGQPQHF
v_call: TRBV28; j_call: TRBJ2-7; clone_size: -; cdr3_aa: CASSLSGGLYEQYF